The clone carrying this TCR beta chain was detected only a few times. The target antigen is unknown. CDR1 and CDR2 from the germline V gene are SGHRS and YFSETQ. The CDR3 runs 12 residues. V was pared by 4 bases and J by 6 bases, with 10 bases between. These data come from a study of early T cells in non-severe SARS-CoV-2 infection. Study background: The input, bulk RNA from unsorted whole blood, was sequenced, and chains were unpaired.

The TCR library protocol attached unique molecular identifiers to the individual cDNA molecules. MiXCR was run by TCRdb on the 5' RACE reads, yielding one entry per CDR3 protein. Of roughly 77,000 distinct CDR3 sequences detected, 12% appear once; the ten largest clones hold around 4.5%. Study-level points and caveats: In VDJdb matching, anti-spike CD8 responses were favored while private and CD4 specificities went missing.

V usage is TRBV5-1 and J usage is TRBJ1-1; D gene ambiguous. Material for sequencing was whole blood. The receptor was derived from an adult who was a healthcare worker with PCR-confirmed SARS-CoV-2 infection or an uninfected control (not recorded which). The CDR3 DNA follows: TGCGCCAGCAGCCCCCCAGGTGCTGAAGCTTTCTTT. The encoded protein is CASSPPGAEAFF.